These T cell receptor beta chains were read from a single sample in a study of blood T cells in healthy people across ages. MiXCR was run by TCRdb on the 5' RACE reads, yielding one entry per CDR3 protein. The sample holds some 1.4 million distinct CDR3 sequences, 42% seen once. The sample was blood. All receptors derive from a woman between 18 and 30 years old in good health. The CDR3 runs from the conserved cysteine through the conserved F or W. A D gene is named only where the DNA matches it firmly. Clone size is given for some rows only: seen once, a few or many times, or a class if the clone is expanded.

>TRBD1|TRBJ1-1|.|TRBV4-1
TGCGCCAGCAGCCAACGGGGCACAGGGGGCATGAGCACTGAAGCTTTCTTT
CASSQRGTGGMSTEAFF
>TRBD2|TRBJ2-3|.|TRBV30
TGTGCCTGGAGTGTAGGGTCTAGCGGGAGTCTGGATACGCAGTATTTT
CAWSVGSSGSLDTQYF
>.|TRBJ1-1|.|TRBV3-1
TGTGCCAGCAGCCACCACGGCGGCAGGAACACTGAAGCTTTCTTT
CASSHHGGRNTEAFF
>.|TRBJ1-5|.|TRBV6-1
TGTGCCAGCAGTGCTGCAGGGGGCAATCAGCCCCAGCATTTT
CASSAAGGNQPQHF
>.|TRBJ2-6|.|TRBV24-1
TGTGCCACCAGTGATCCCGGGGCCAACGTCCTGACTTTC
CATSDPGANVLTF
>TRBD2|TRBJ2-7|.|TRBV4-1
TGCGCCAGCAGCCCCCCCAAGCGGGAGATCTCATATGAGCAGTACTTC
CASSPPKREISYEQYF
>.|TRBJ1-2|few|TRBV6-2/TRBV6-3
TGTGCCAGCAGTTACCGGATAGGGCCACCTACTAACTATGGCTACACCTTC
CASSYRIGPPTNYGYTF
>.|TRBJ2-1|few|TRBV4-2
TGTGCCAGCAGCCAGGCAGGGGAGGATGAGCAGTTCTTC
CASSQAGEDEQFF
>TRBD2|TRBJ2-1|few|TRBV18
TGTGCCAGCCATTCAGCGGGAGATTACAATGAGCAGTTCTTC
CASHSAGDYNEQFF
>.|TRBJ1-4|once|TRBV6-5
TGTGCCAGCAGTTATGCAGGGGAGGAACTGTTTTTT
CASSYAGEELFF